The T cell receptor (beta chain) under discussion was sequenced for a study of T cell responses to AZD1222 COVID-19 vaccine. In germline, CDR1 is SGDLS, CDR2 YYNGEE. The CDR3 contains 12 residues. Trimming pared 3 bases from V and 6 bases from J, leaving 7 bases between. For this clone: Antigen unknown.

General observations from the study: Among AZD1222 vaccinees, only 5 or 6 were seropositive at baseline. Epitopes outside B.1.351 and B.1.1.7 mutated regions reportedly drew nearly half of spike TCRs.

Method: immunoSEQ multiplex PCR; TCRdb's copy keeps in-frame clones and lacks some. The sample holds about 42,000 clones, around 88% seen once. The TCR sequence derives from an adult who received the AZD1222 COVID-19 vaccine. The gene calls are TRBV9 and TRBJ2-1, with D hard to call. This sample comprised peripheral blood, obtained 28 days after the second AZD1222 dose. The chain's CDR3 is CASSGVGNEQFF. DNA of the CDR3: TGTGCCAGCAGCGGGGTGGGCAATGAGCAGTTCTTC.